The 32 T cell receptor beta chains given below trace back to one sample, sequenced in a study of neurological immune-mediated disorders. TCRdb used MiXCR to reprocess the 5' RACE reads, holding one entry per CDR3 protein. The sample yields around 25,000 distinct CDR3 sequences, about 2.5% seen once. Sequenced: PBMCs. These receptors came from a woman between 45 and 60 years old with multiple sclerosis.

This clonotype was observed at least ten times. The chain has TRBV9 and TRBJ2-3; the D is unclear. This CDR3 spans 15 amino acids. Germline-derived CDR1 and CDR2 are SGDLS and YYNGEE. The V and J ends lost 0 bases and 1 base respectively, with 9 bases between them. CDR3 sequence reads: CASSVASIGTDTQYF. The CDR3 coding sequence is TGTGCCAGCAGCGTAGCCAGCATAGGCACAGATACGCAGTATTTT.

This clonotype was counted at least ten times. The CDR3 DNA sequence: TGTGCCAGCAGCCCCTCGGCACAGCGAGATAATTCACCCCTCCACTTT. It translates to CASSPSAQRDNSPLHF. This chain joins TRBV7-3 and TRBJ1-6; D gene ambiguous. Germline assignment: CDR1 SGHTA and CDR2 FQGTGA. Trimming took off 5 bases at V and 5 bases at J, with 16 bases between the two ends. This CDR3 comprises 16 residues.

This clonotype was counted only a few times. The chain carries TRBV9 and TRBJ2-3, with TRBD2 matching 7 bases. CDR1 SGDLS and CDR2 YYNGEE come from the germline V gene. The ends lost 0 bases at V and 0 bases at J; junction bases unmatched: 4. This CDR3 spans 16 amino acids. The CDR3: CASSVEAGHSTDTQYF. The CDR3 nucleotides are TGTGCCAGCAGCGTAGAAGCGGGGCACAGCACAGATACGCAGTATTTT.

There are many counts of this clonotype. The V call is TRBV3-1, the J call TRBJ1-1, with TRBD1 matching 7 bases. Looked up from germline, CDR1 is LGHDT and CDR2 is YNNKEL (reference sequence). Trimming removed 4 bases from V and 6 bases from J; junction bases left unmatched: 5. The CDR3 runs to 13 residues. The CDR3 loop is CASSPGTASEAFF. CDR3 in DNA: TGTGCCAGCAGCCCTGGGACAGCATCTGAAGCTTTCTTT.

This clonotype occurred many times. The V call is TRBV20-1, the J call TRBJ2-7, with 7 bases matching TRBD1. CDR1 is DFQATT and CDR2 is SNEGSKA in the germline V gene (reference sequence). V lost 5 bases and J lost 7; bases outside the gene matches: 5. The CDR3 has 11 residues. The DNA of the CDR3 is TGCAGTGCTGCTACAGGGGCTGAGCAGTACTTC. Translated, it gives CSAATGAEQYF.

Many counts were recorded for this clonotype. At one end, the junction sequence differs from germline, possibly due to a read error. The chain carries TRBV12-3 or TRBV12-4 and TRBJ1-5; D call uncertain. The CDR3 length is 13 residues. As DNA, the CDR3 is TGTGCCAGCAGTTTAGGCGCGGATCAGCCCCAGAATTTT. Its protein is CASSLGADQPQNF.

This clonotype was detected only a few times. An end of the junction does not agree with germline; a read error may underlie this. The chain uses TRBV5-1 and TRBJ1-6; D is possibly TRBD1 (5 bases). Looked up from germline, CDR1 is SGHRS and CDR2 is YFSETQ. CDR3 length: 14 amino acids. CDR3 amino acids: CASSLAGVNSPLNF. Here the CDR3 DNA reads TGCGCCAGCAGCTTGGCGGGGGTTAATTCACCCCTCAACTTT.

This clonotype was seen ten or more times. The chain employs TRBV7-6 and TRBJ2-2, with 7 bases lining up with TRBD2. The CDR3 spans 19 residues. Germline CDR1 is SGHVS and CDR2 is FNYEAQ. Unmatched junction bases numbered 21, after V lost 11 bases and J lost 0 bases. The CDR3 bases are TGTGCCTCGCAGCGGGGATGGGCAGGGAGGACGCCGAACACCGGGGAGCTGTTTTTT. It translates to CASQRGWAGRTPNTGELFF.

Ten or more counts support this clonotype. V and J are TRBV5-1 and TRBJ1-4; weak D call: TRBD1 (6 bases). Trimming cost V 7 bases and J 4 bases, with 11 bases left between them. CDR1 is SGHRS, CDR2 YFSETQ, per germline. This CDR3 region has 13 residues. For the CDR3, the DNA is TGCGCCAGCGCCGGGACAAATAATGAAAAACTGTTTTTT. Amino acid sequence: CASAGTNNEKLFF.

Ten or more counts support this clonotype. This chain connects TRBV10-3 to TRBJ2-1; D may be TRBD2 (5 bases). Per germline, CDR1 ENHRY and CDR2 SYGVKD. V gave up 3 bases and J gave up 7 bases, with 10 bases separating them. The CDR3 extends over 13 amino acids. CDR3 sequence reads: CAISDEGVNEQFF. The CDR3 DNA reads as TGTGCCATCAGTGATGAGGGCGTAAATGAGCAGTTCTTC.

This clonotype was detected many times. The V gene is TRBV7-6, the J gene TRBJ2-1, with 10 positions matching TRBD1. This CDR3 spans 16 amino acids. Trimming took 3 bases from V and 3 from J; bases not matched to a gene: 5. Per germline, CDR1 SGHVS and CDR2 FNYEAQ. CDR3 DNA sequence: TGTGCCAGCAGCTTTGGGACAGGGGTGATCTACAATGAGCAGTTCTTC. Translated, it gives CASSFGTGVIYNEQFF.

This clonotype was seen many times. This chain uses TRBV5-1 with TRBJ1-1; D unclear. The CDR3 length is 14 residues. V lost 4 bases, J lost 0 bases, and 10 bases lay in between. Germline CDR1 and CDR2: SGHRS and YFSETQ. The CDR3 is CASSPSGLNTEAFF. The CDR3 DNA reads TGCGCCAGCAGCCCCTCCGGGCTGAACACTGAAGCTTTCTTT.

The rearrangement uses TRBV4-3 and TRBJ2-3; 7 bases match TRBD2. Germline V gene sequence: CDR1 LGHNA, CDR2 YSLEER. J gave up 1 base and V 3 bases, and 7 bases lay outside the gene matches. This CDR3 comprises 16 residues. The CDR3 coding sequence is TGCGCCAGCAGCCAGGAAGTCAGCGGGGGCACAGATACGCAGTATTTT. It is translated as CASSQEVSGGTDTQYF.

This clonotype has at least ten counts. The chain couples TRBV20-1 to TRBJ2-2; no definite D call. The CDR3 covers 12 residues. Germline loops: CDR1 DFQATT, CDR2 SNEGSKA (reference sequence). V gave up 3 bases and J gave up 7 bases, with 9 bases separating them. CDR3 protein: CSASVGVGELFF. The CDR3 DNA reads TGCAGTGCTAGTGTGGGCGTCGGGGAGCTGTTTTTT.

This clonotype was observed many times. This chain joins TRBV5-5 and TRBJ2-2, with D perhaps TRBD1 (5 bases). This CDR3 contains 15 residues. Germline loops: CDR1 SGHKS, CDR2 YYEKEE (reference sequence). V lost 1 base and J lost 1, with 8 bases in between. DNA of the CDR3: TGTGCCAGCAGCTTGAAGGGGCGGAACACCGGGGAGCTGTTTTTT. This codes for CASSLKGRNTGELFF.

The chain uses TRBV29-1 and TRBJ2-5; TRBD2 aligns across 7 bases. Germline trimming cut 6 bases from V and 1 base from J; bases unmatched to any gene: 5. The germline CDR1 and CDR2 sequences are SQVTM and ANQGSEA. CDR3 length: 13 residues. CDR3 bases: TGCAGCGTGGAGGGACTAAGCCAAGAGACCCAGTACTTC. Amino acid sequence: CSVEGLSQETQYF. The full variable domain, its missing parts supplied by reference TRBV29-1 and TRBJ2-5, is SAVISQKPSRDICQRGTSLTIQCQVDSQVTMMFWYRQQPGQSLTLIATANQGSEATYESGFVIDKFPISRPNLTFSTLTVSNMSPEDSSIYLCSVEGLSQETQYFGPGTRLLVL.

This clonotype has ten or more counts. The chain joins TRBV5-6 to TRBJ2-5, with TRBD1 matching over 9 bases. V was pared by 0 bases and J by 7 bases, with 4 bases of the junction left unmatched. The CDR3 consists of 14 residues. CDR1 SGHDT and CDR2 YYEEEE come from the germline V gene. DNA for the CDR3: TGTGCCAGCAGCTTGGGGGGACAGGGATGGACCCAGTACTTC. It specifies CASSLGGQGWTQYF.

By its share, this clonotype is medium-sized. The chain employs TRBV20-1 and TRBJ1-1; D is uncertain. CDR3 length equals 14 residues. Trimming shortened V by 3 bases and J by 5 bases, and 16 bases separated the two germline ends. Germline V gene sequence: CDR1 DFQATT, CDR2 SNEGSKA (reference sequence). This CDR3 reads CSASDRAVGTEAFF. The CDR3 nucleotides are TGCAGTGCTAGCGACCGAGCGGTTGGTACTGAAGCTTTCTTT.

This clonotype was counted at least ten times. This chain joins TRBV9 and TRBJ2-1, with no clear D. The germline V gene has CDR1 SGDLS and CDR2 YYNGEE. The CDR3 extends over 14 amino acids. Trimming left V 0 bases short and J 0 bases short, with 4 bases between. The CDR3 here is CASSVVSSYNEQFF. For the CDR3, the DNA is TGTGCCAGCAGCGTAGTTAGCTCCTACAATGAGCAGTTCTTC.

There are many counts of this clonotype. This sequence joins TRBV5-1 and TRBJ1-1; possible D gene TRBD1, 6 bases. The CDR3 contains 14 residues. Germline lookup yields CDR1 SGHRS and CDR2 YFSETQ. V shed 4 bases and J shed 1 base, with 11 bases lying between them. The CDR3 protein is CASSPGHPNTEAFF. CDR3 DNA: TGCGCCAGCAGCCCGGGACATCCGAACACTGAAGCTTTCTTT. Variable domain in full (rest from reference TRBV5-1 and TRBJ1-1): KAGVTQTPRYLIKTRGQQVTLSCSPISGHRSVSWYQQTPGQGLQFLFEYFSETQRNKGNFPGRFSGRQFSNSRSEMNVSTLELGDSALYLCASSPGHPNTEAFFGQGTRLTVV.

This clonotype was seen at least ten times. V is TRBV20-1 and J is TRBJ2-6; D is unclear. Germline V gene sequence: CDR1 DFQATT, CDR2 SNEGSKA (reference sequence). CDR3 length: 13 amino acids. The germline V and J ends were trimmed by 1 base and 2 bases, with 3 bases remaining between them. CDR3 region: CSARGAGANVLTF. In DNA form, the CDR3 reads TGCAGTGCTAGAGGGGCTGGGGCCAACGTCCTGACTTTC.

This clonotype was observed at least ten times. The chain is built from TRBV20-1 and TRBJ1-5; D call uncertain. Trimming removed 6 bases from V and 3 bases from J, with 9 bases in between. The germline V gene has CDR1 DFQATT and CDR2 SNEGSKA (reference sequence). The CDR3 is 12 residues long. CDR3 in DNA: TGCAGTGCCGGACCGAACAATCAGCCCCAGCATTTT. Residues: CSAGPNNQPQHF.

This clonotype was counted ten times or more. The gene calls are TRBV5-1 and TRBJ1-1, with D unclear. The CDR3 spans 12 residues. Germline loops: CDR1 SGHRS, CDR2 YFSETQ. The ends were cut back, 0 bases at V and 8 bases at J, with 8 bases in the middle. This CDR3 reads CASSLGGKEAFF. The DNA for the CDR3 is TGCGCCAGCAGCTTGGGCGGGAAGGAAGCTTTCTTT.

The table lists this clonotype with many counts. The V and J genes are TRBV4-2 and TRBJ2-7; D is tentatively TRBD1 or TRBD2 (5 bases each). CDR3 size: 15 residues. CDR1 is LGHNA, CDR2 YNFKEQ, per germline. V dropped 1 base and J dropped 2 bases, with 12 bases sitting between them. The CDR3 loop is CASSQAGTLAYEQYF. CDR3 DNA sequence: TGTGCCAGCAGCCAAGCCGGGACCCTCGCCTACGAGCAGTACTTC.

This clonotype was recorded at least ten times. This rearrangement joins TRBV20-1 to TRBJ2-7, with TRBD1 matching 10 bases. CDR1 and CDR2 from the germline V gene are DFQATT and SNEGSKA (reference sequence). The CDR3 length is 14 residues. Trimming took 5 bases from V and 2 from J; bases not matched to a gene: 6. This CDR3 reads CSAVDRGNPYEQYF. CDR3 coding DNA: TGCAGTGCTGTGGACAGGGGGAATCCCTACGAGCAGTACTTC.

This clonotype occurred many times. The chain uses TRBV14 and TRBJ1-2; tentative D call: TRBD1 (5 bases). Deletions cut 4 bases from V and 4 bases from J, with 10 bases between. The CDR3 extends over 13 amino acids. The germline CDR1 and CDR2 sequences are SGHDN and FVKESK. The CDR3 loop reads CASSPGLLYGYTF. The CDR3 nucleotides read TGTGCCAGCAGCCCGGGACTGCTCTATGGCTACACCTTC.

This clonotype was seen at least ten times. This sequence joins TRBV5-1 and TRBJ2-1, with TRBD2 as a possible D gene (5 bases). Germline V gives CDR1 SGHRS, CDR2 YFSETQ. V gave up 0 bases and J gave up 2 bases, with 12 bases separating them. The CDR3 runs to 16 residues. CDR3: CASSLGQTTAYNEQFF. The CDR3 DNA follows: TGCGCCAGCAGCTTGGGCCAGACTACTGCCTACAATGAGCAGTTCTTC.

This clonotype was detected many times. The chain employs TRBV7-3 and TRBJ1-2; 8 bases fit TRBD1. V lost 5 bases to trimming and J lost 6 bases; unmatched junction nucleotides: 5. This CDR3 region has 13 residues. Germline CDR1 and CDR2: SGHTA and FQGTGA. The CDR3 spells CASSDRTGHGYTF. The CDR3 DNA sequence: TGTGCCAGCAGCGACCGGACAGGGCATGGCTACACCTTC.

This clonotype was seen ten or more times. The chain uses TRBV4-3 and TRBJ1-1; TRBD1 is a possible D gene (5 bases). The CDR3 length is 15 residues. Trimming removed 4 bases from V and 8 bases from J, with 20 bases in between. Per germline, CDR1 LGHNA and CDR2 YSLEER. This CDR3 reads CASSPGRWGVGEAFF. The CDR3 nucleotides are TGCGCCAGCAGCCCAGGAAGGTGGGGGGTTGGAGAAGCTTTCTTT.

This clonotype was seen at least ten times. V usage is TRBV12-3 or TRBV12-4 and J usage is TRBJ2-7; the match to TRBD1 covers 9 bases. The CDR3 totals 14 residues. V gave up 5 bases and J gave up 3 bases; unmatched junction bases: 5. The chain's CDR3 is CASSRGTGNYEQYF. DNA of the CDR3: TGTGCCAGCAGTAGAGGGACAGGGAACTACGAGCAGTACTTC.

This clonotype was seen repeatedly, ten times or more. The gene calls are TRBV29-1 and TRBJ1-2; TRBD1 is a possible D gene (6 bases). V shed 6 bases and J shed 7 bases, with 18 bases lying between them. Per the germline V gene, CDR1 is SQVTM and CDR2 is ANQGSEA. CDR3 size: 13 residues. CDR3 region: CSVDSRGTGGYTF. The CDR3 coding sequence is TGCAGCGTCGACTCCAGGGGAACGGGTGGCTACACCTTC.

This clonotype was recorded many times. V and J are TRBV10-3 and TRBJ2-3; tentatively, D is TRBD2 (6 bases). The V end lost 6 bases, the J end lost 5 bases, and 18 bases lay between the germline ends. This CDR3 is 15 amino acids long. Germline lookup yields CDR1 ENHRY and CDR2 SYGVKD. The CDR3 is CAIRPRREMKDTQYF. The DNA for the CDR3 is TGTGCCATCAGGCCGAGGAGGGAAATGAAAGATACGCAGTATTTT.